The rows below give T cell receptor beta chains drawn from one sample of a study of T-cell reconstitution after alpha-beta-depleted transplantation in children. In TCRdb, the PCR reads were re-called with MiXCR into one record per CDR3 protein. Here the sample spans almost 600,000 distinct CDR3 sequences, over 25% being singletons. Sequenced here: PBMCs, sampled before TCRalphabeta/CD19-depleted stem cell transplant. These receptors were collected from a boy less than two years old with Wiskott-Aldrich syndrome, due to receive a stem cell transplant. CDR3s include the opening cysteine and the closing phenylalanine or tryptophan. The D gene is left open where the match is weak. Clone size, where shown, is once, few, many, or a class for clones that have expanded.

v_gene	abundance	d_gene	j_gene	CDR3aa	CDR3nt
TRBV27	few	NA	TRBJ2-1	CASRAGVRVFSYNEQFF	TGTGCCAGCAGAGCTGGGGTGAGGGTCTTTTCCTACAATGAGCAGTTCTTC
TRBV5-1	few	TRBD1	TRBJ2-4	CASSLGTGGPYVNIQYF	TGCGCCAGCAGCTTAGGGACAGGGGGACCTTACGTAAACATTCAGTACTTC
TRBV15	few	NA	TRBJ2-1	CATRAYNEQFF	TGTGCCACCAGGGCCTACAATGAGCAGTTCTTC
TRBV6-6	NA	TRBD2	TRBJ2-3	CASGLAGVAQYF	TGTGCCAGCGGACTAGCGGGAGTTGCGCAGTATTTT
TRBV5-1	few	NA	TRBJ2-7	CASSLITESYEQYF	TGCGCCAGCAGCTTGATTACAGAGTCCTACGAGCAGTACTTC
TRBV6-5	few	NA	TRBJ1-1	CASSYWAGNTEAFF	TGTGCCAGCAGTTACTGGGCCGGGAACACTGAAGCTTTCTTT
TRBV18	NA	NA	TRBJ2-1	CASSPRVDSSFPSEQFF	TGTGCCAGCTCACCAAGGGTGGATTCATCTTTTCCTAGTGAGCAGTTCTTC
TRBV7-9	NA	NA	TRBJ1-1	CASSFSGRAFF	TGTGCCAGCAGCTTTTCAGGGAGAGCTTTCTTT
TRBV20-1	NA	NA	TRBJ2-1	CSASVVYNEQFF	TGCAGTGCTAGTGTGGTTTACAATGAGCAGTTCTTC
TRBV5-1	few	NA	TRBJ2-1	CASTEGVWEQFF	TGCGCCAGCACCGAAGGGGTGTGGGAGCAGTTCTTC
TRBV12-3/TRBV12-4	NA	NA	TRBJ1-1	CASRPSAGVNTEAFF	TGTGCCAGCAGACCGTCAGCGGGGGTGAACACTGAAGCTTTCTTT
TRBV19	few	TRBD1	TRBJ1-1	CASSGTGWGLFMNTEAFF	TGTGCCAGTAGTGGGACAGGTTGGGGGCTTTTTATGAACACTGAAGCTTTCTTT
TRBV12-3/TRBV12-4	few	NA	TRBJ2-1	CASSFFRGFYNEQFF	TGTGCCAGCAGTTTTTTCAGGGGCTTCTACAATGAGCAGTTCTTC